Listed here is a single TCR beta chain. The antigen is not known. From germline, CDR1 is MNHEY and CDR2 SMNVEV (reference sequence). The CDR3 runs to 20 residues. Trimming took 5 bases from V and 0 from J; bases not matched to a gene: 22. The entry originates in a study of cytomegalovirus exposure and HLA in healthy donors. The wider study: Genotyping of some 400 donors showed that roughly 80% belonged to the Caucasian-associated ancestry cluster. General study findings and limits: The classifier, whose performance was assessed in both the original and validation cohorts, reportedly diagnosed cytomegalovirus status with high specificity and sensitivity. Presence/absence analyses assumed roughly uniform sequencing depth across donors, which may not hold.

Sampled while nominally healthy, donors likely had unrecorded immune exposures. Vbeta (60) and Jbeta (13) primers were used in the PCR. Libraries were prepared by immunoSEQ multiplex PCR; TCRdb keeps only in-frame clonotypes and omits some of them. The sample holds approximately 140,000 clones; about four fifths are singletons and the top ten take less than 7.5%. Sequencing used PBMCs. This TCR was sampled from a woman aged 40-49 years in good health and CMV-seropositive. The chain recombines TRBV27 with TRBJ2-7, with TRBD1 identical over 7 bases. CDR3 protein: CASSPARTGFFNPSSYEQYF. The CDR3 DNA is TGTGCCAGCAGTCCCGCCCGGACAGGTTTCTTCAACCCGAGCTCCTACGAGCAGTACTTC.